This T cell receptor beta chain was retrieved from a study of molecular identifiers for immune sequencing clone quantification. Findings and limits, study-wide: Spiked Jurkat TCR RNA equivalent to one cell reportedly surfaced among some 990,000 naive cells. Identical TCR molecules can share a barcode, and this sharing could underestimate highly expanded clone sizes.

Sorting selected naive CD8 T cells with a CD8+CD4-CCR7+CD45RA+ phenotype. Trimming took 6 bases from V and 9 from J, leaving 18 bases between them. The germline V gene has CDR1 LGHNA and CDR2 YSLEER. This CDR3 contains 14 residues. Each CDR3 protein is one row after TCRdb ran MiXCR on the PCR reads. The sample records 88,000 or so distinct CDR3 sequences, roughly 23% being singletons. About this clonotype: Its specificity is unknown.

The origin of this receptor is a human donor in good health. Some libraries in this study had Jurkat cell RNA spiked in. Sequencing was carried out using naive CD8+ T cells from blood, with Jurkat cell RNA spiked in. Regarding subset: FACS-sorted CD8+CD4-CCR7+CD45RA+ naive T cells. The rearrangement links TRBV4-3 to TRBJ2-1; D ambiguous. Here the CDR3 reads CASRNRRANGEQFF. Here the CDR3 DNA reads TGCGCCAGCAGAAACAGAAGAGCAAATGGTGAGCAGTTCTTC.